This T cell receptor beta chain was sequenced in a study of blood T cell repertoires in COVID-19. Across the whole study: The study drew acute and convalescent COVID-19 samples from the United States, Italy and Spain. Sample material is recorded as cDNA or gDNA derived from T cells, B-cell-depleted T cells, or PBMCs.

Per germline, CDR1 MNHNS and CDR2 SASEGT. CDR3 length: 12 residues. Trimming took off 1 base at V and 8 bases at J, with 9 bases between the two ends. Authors' analysis steps: Nucleated cell counts were estimated from reference gene primer amplification. Profiled with immunoSEQ multiplex PCR; TCRdb holds only in-frame clones, not every one. The V and J calls and clone size are taken from that table; D and trimming were inferred from the DNA. The profile covers about 54,000 clones, with around 84% appearing a single time and about 6% taken by the ten largest. The material sequenced was peripheral blood. This chain joins TRBV6-1 and TRBJ2-7, with D unclear. This receptor was taken from a human donor in a cohort sampled during active or convalescent COVID-19. The CDR3: CASSEVNQKQYF. The CDR3 DNA sequence: TGTGCCAGCAGTGAAGTTAATCAGAAGCAGTACTTC.